A single sample gave rise to the 18 T cell receptor beta chains below, sequenced in a study of identical twins. TCRdb re-derived calls from the 5' RACE reads in MiXCR, one entry per CDR3 protein. The table lists hundreds of thousands of distinct CDR3 sequences, roughly 8.6% of them singletons, with 7% to 8.5% in the top ten. The same data also contributed to another study, on yellow fever vaccine responses in identical twins.

Sample: CD8+ T cells sorted from blood. These TCRs come from a woman between 18 and 29 years old in good health.

This clonotype occurred once. This may be a read error: a much more frequent sequence differs by one nucleotide. The genes are TRBV5-1 and TRBJ2-2; D not certain. Germline values: CDR1 SGHRS, CDR2 YFSETQ. The CDR3 has 13 residues. The chain's CDR3 is CPSSRDDTGELFF. The CDR3 DNA follows: TGCCCCAGCAGTAGGGATGACACCGGGGAGCTGTTTTTT.

The V and J genes are TRBV3-1 and TRBJ2-3; 15 bases align to TRBD2. Germline V lookup: CDR1 LGHDT, CDR2 YNNKEL (reference sequence). This CDR3 comprises 18 residues. The V and J ends lost 1 base and 0 bases, in that order; junction bases with no gene match: 2. The CDR3 DNA reads as TGTGCCAGCAGCCAAGGGACTAGCGGGGGGGGAAGCACAGATACGCAGTATTTT. Translated: CASSQGTSGGGSTDTQYF.

Turning to this clonotype: Because the CDR3 is missing its conserved closing phenylalanine or tryptophan, this is likely a read error. The V and J genes are TRBV12-3 or TRBV12-4 and TRBJ2-1; D is ambiguous. The ends were cut back, 1 base at V and 7 bases at J, with 2 bases in the middle. The CDR3 is made up of 11 amino acids. The CDR3 here is CASSLGNEQFL. The DNA of the CDR3 is TGTGCCAGCAGTTTAGGGAATGAGCAGTTCCTC.

This clonotype was counted a few times. This CDR3 is missing its conserved last phenylalanine or tryptophan, likely due to a read error. The chain recombines TRBV6-6 with TRBJ2-2; no reliable D call. The CDR3 contains 11 residues. Trimming stripped 10 bases from V and 7 bases from J, with 10 bases between. CDR1 is MNHNY and CDR2 is SVGAGI in the germline V gene (reference sequence). CDR3 sequence reads: CAIYVGGELFS. The CDR3 DNA sequence: TGTGCCATCTACGTGGGCGGGGAGCTGTTTTCT.

This clonotype was observed a handful of times. The chain joins TRBV7-9 to TRBJ2-7; 10 nucleotides agree with TRBD1. The CDR3 loop spans 16 amino acids. After removal of 0 bases from V and 2 bases from J, the junction contained 4 bases not matched to a gene. Germline V gives CDR1 SEHNR, CDR2 FQNEAQ (reference sequence). DNA of the CDR3: TGTGCCAGCAGCTTAGCTCGGACAGGGGGAACCTACGAGCAGTACTTC. This sequence encodes CASSLARTGGTYEQYF.

The chain is built from TRBV14 and TRBJ2-3; tentative D call: TRBD1 (5 bases). The germline CDR1 and CDR2 sequences are SGHDN and FVKESK. V lost 4 bases to trimming and J lost 0 bases, with 11 bases between them. CDR3 length: 15 amino acids. This CDR3 reads CASSLDWGSTDTQYF. DNA for the CDR3: TGTGCCAGCAGCCTCGACTGGGGCAGCACAGATACGCAGTATTTT.

This clonotype was detected once. A read error may explain this, as a much larger clone is one base away. In DNA form, the CDR3 reads TGTGCCAGCAGCTTACAACGAAATATACAGGGGATGTTGGCAGATACGCAGAATTTT. It specifies CASSLQRNIQGMLADTQNF. The V and J genes are TRBV11-2 and TRBJ2-3, with 7 bases lining up with TRBD1. CDR3 length: 19 residues. The V gene's germline CDR1 is SGHAT and CDR2 FQNNGV. Looking up the rest from reference TRBV11-2 and TRBJ2-3 gives the full variable domain: EAGVAQSPRYKIIEKRQSVAFWCNPISGHATLYWYQQILGQGPKLLIQFQNNGVVDDSQLPKDRFSAERLKGVDSTLKIQPAKLEDSAVYLCASSLQRNIQGMLADTQNFGPGTRLTVL.

This clonotype was counted ten times or more. The chain couples TRBV6-1 to TRBJ1-3; 7 nucleotides match TRBD1. The CDR3 loop spans 15 amino acids. V was clipped by 5 bases and J by 3 bases; unmatched bases: 7. CDR1 is MNHNS, CDR2 SASEGT, per germline. CDR3 in amino acids: CASSQVTGFGNTIYF. DNA of the CDR3: TGTGCCAGCAGTCAGGTGACAGGGTTTGGAAACACCATATATTTT.

Ten or more counts support this clonotype. The chain has TRBV7-9 and TRBJ2-7, with TRBD1 matching over 10 bases. J gave up 2 bases and V 6 bases, and 7 bases lay outside the gene matches. Germline loops: CDR1 SEHNR, CDR2 FQNEAQ (reference sequence). This CDR3 region has 15 residues. CDR3 DNA: TGTGCCAGCAGATCTCGACAGGGGGCTGCCTACGAGCAGTACTTC. Encoded protein: CASRSRQGAAYEQYF.

This clonotype was seen repeatedly, ten times or more. This chain uses TRBV28 with TRBJ2-1; the D is unclear. Germline assignment: CDR1 MDHEN and CDR2 SYDVKM. Between the trimmed V and J ends, which lost 2 bases and 4 bases, there was a span of 6 bases. The CDR3 is made up of 13 amino acids. CDR3 in amino acids: CASSLIGYNEQFF. The CDR3 DNA follows: TGTGCCAGCAGTTTAATAGGGTACAATGAGCAGTTCTTC.

This clonotype was counted only a few times. This chain uses TRBV10-3 with TRBJ2-3; D is undetermined. The CDR3 covers 15 residues. From germline, CDR1 is ENHRY and CDR2 SYGVKD. Between the trimmed V and J ends, which lost 2 bases and 4 bases, there was a span of 13 bases. DNA of the CDR3: TGTGCCATCAGTGAGGGACGGGTGGTCCCAGATACGCAGTATTTT. Its protein is CAISEGRVVPDTQYF.

In its sample, this clonotype was seen many times. The gene calls are TRBV4-1 and TRBJ2-1; TRBD2 is a possible D gene (6 bases). The CDR3 covers 17 residues. Deletions cut 2 bases from V and 4 bases from J, with 18 bases between. Germline CDR1 reads MGHRA; CDR2 reads YSYEKL. As DNA, the CDR3 is TGCGCCAGCAGCCAAAGTTTGGCTAGCGCGACGTACAATGAGCAGTTCTTC. Translated, it gives CASSQSLASATYNEQFF.

In this sample, this clonotype turned up a few times. The gene calls are TRBV15 and TRBJ2-1, with 11 bases that match TRBD2. The CDR3 has 16 amino acids. V lost 5 bases, J lost 7 bases, and 10 bases stayed unmatched. CDR1 and CDR2 from the germline V gene are LNHNV and YYDKDF (reference sequence). The CDR3, as DNA: TGTGCCACCAGCGGTTACACTAGCGGGAGTCGAAATGAGCAGTTCTTC. Encoded protein: CATSGYTSGSRNEQFF.

In this sample, this clonotype turned up a few times. The chain links TRBV12-3 or TRBV12-4 to TRBJ2-7; 10 nucleotides line up with TRBD2. Trimming took 3 bases from V and 5 from J; bases not matched to a gene: 10. The CDR3 consists of 16 residues. The CDR3 nucleotides are TGTGCCAGCAGTTTCAGCGGGGGGGCGATTCTCCACGAGCAGTACTTC. Translated, it gives CASSFSGGAILHEQYF.

This clonotype was seen a few times. This chain's CDR3 is CASTDTTGTDTQYF. CDR3 DNA sequence: TGTGCCAGCACCGACACTACTGGCACAGATACGCAGTATTTT. The chain employs TRBV28 and TRBJ2-3; D call uncertain. Per the germline V gene, CDR1 is MDHEN and CDR2 is SYDVKM. This CDR3 has 14 residues. V was shortened by 7 bases and J by 1 base, with 12 bases between the two germline ends.

The chain combines TRBV5-1 with TRBJ1-1; D gene ambiguous. The CDR3 has 13 residues. V gave up 2 bases and J gave up 4 bases, with 9 bases separating them. CDR1 SGHRS and CDR2 YFSETQ come from the germline V gene. The CDR3 reads CASSFEGGTEAFF. DNA for the CDR3: TGCGCCAGCAGCTTCGAGGGCGGCACTGAAGCTTTCTTT.

This chain connects TRBV7-6 to TRBJ2-3, with D perhaps TRBD2 (5 bases). Germline V CDR1 and CDR2: SGHVS, FNYEAQ. This CDR3 has 13 amino acids. With 4 bases removed from V and 1 base from J, the gap between germline ends came to 6 bases. CDR3: CASSWGGTDTQYF. CDR3 sequence (DNA): TGTGCCAGCAGCTGGGGAGGCACAGATACGCAGTATTTT.

This chain joins TRBV7-9 and TRBJ1-4; a weak D match, TRBD1 (5 bases). V dropped 3 bases and J dropped 3 bases, with 11 bases sitting between them. Germline V gene lookup returns CDR1 SEHNR and CDR2 FQNEAQ (reference sequence). This CDR3 is 15 amino acids long. The CDR3 region is CASSLPTDPNEKLFF. In DNA, the CDR3 is TGTGCCAGCAGCTTGCCGACAGACCCTAATGAAAAACTGTTTTTT.